A single sample is the source of the 28 T cell receptor beta chains below, sequenced in a study of cytomegalovirus exposure and HLA in healthy donors. Method: immunoSEQ multiplex PCR; TCRdb's copy keeps in-frame clones and lacks some. The top ten clones hold roughly 0.78% of a sample with under 100,000 clones, 96% of them seen once. Sequencing was done on a sample of PBMCs. All receptors come from a man between 18 and 35 years old in good health and CMV-seronegative.

Only one count was recorded for this clone. This sequence joins TRBV19 and TRBJ2-1, with a possible D match to TRBD2 (6 bases). V gave up 5 bases and J gave up 4 bases, with 15 bases separating them. The CDR3 is 15 residues long. The V gene's germline CDR1 is LNHDA and CDR2 SQIVND (reference sequence). CDR3 loop: CASSPAVGSYNEQFF. The CDR3 nucleotides are TGTGCCAGTAGTCCTGCCGTCGGGAGTTACAATGAGCAGTTCTTC.

The chain carries TRBV6-1 and TRBJ1-2, with 8 positions matching TRBD1. Germline V CDR1 and CDR2: MNHNS, SASEGT. The CDR3 totals 14 residues. V was pared by 6 bases and J by 2 bases, with 5 bases of the junction left unmatched. The CDR3 nucleotides read TGTGCCAGCAGAAGGACAGGGATCAACTATGGCTACACCTTC. Protein product: CASRRTGINYGYTF.

The gene calls are TRBV7-6 and TRBJ1-1; TRBD1 is a possible D gene (6 bases). This CDR3 is built from 15 residues. Germline-derived CDR1 and CDR2 are SGHVS and FNYEAQ. V shed 1 base and J shed 0 bases, with 9 bases lying between them. The DNA of the CDR3 is TGTGCCAGCAGCTTAGTGAAGGGGGTGAACACTGAAGCTTTCTTT. Its protein product is CASSLVKGVNTEAFF. Full variable domain (remainder filled in from reference TRBV7-6 and TRBJ1-1): GAGVSQSPRYKVTKRGQDVALRCDPISGHVSLYWYRQALGQGPEFLTYFNYEAQQDKSGLPNDRFSAERPEGSISTLTIQRTEQRDSAMYRCASSLVKGVNTEAFFGQGTRLTVV.

This rearrangement joins TRBV9 to TRBJ2-6; D might be TRBD2 (5 bases). Trimming pared 3 bases from V and 2 bases from J, leaving 12 bases between. Germline V gene data show CDR1 as SGDLS and CDR2 as YYNGEE. The CDR3 consists of 16 residues. The CDR3 sequence: CASSETRRAGANVLTF. In DNA form, the CDR3 reads TGTGCCAGCAGCGAGACCCGGCGGGCTGGGGCCAACGTCCTGACTTTC.

This chain connects TRBV27 to TRBJ1-5; 7 nucleotides match TRBD1. This CDR3 comprises 16 residues. Trimming took 5 bases from V and 0 from J; bases not matched to a gene: 7. Germline values: CDR1 MNHEY, CDR2 SMNVEV (reference sequence). In DNA form, the CDR3 reads TGTGCCAGCAGTCCCAGGGGGGCGGGTAGCAATCAGCCCCAGCATTTT. Translating it yields CASSPRGAGSNQPQHF.

The chain carries TRBV29-1 and TRBJ1-1, with 8 bases fitting TRBD1. Looked up from germline, CDR1 is SQVTM and CDR2 is ANQGSEA. The CDR3 consists of 12 residues. V lost 5 bases, J lost 10 bases, and 9 bases stayed unmatched. The CDR3: CSVPVSGGLAFF. DNA of the CDR3: TGCAGCGTTCCCGTTTCAGGGGGCTTAGCTTTCTTT.

This clone was observed a single time. This sequence joins TRBV5-4 and TRBJ1-1; the D gene is possibly TRBD1 (5 bases). V lost 4 bases and J lost 4, with 11 bases in between. Germline CDR1 and CDR2: SGHNT and YYREEE (reference sequence). This CDR3 comprises 13 residues. The CDR3 spells CASSAGRSTEAFF. The CDR3 DNA sequence: TGTGCCAGCAGCGCAGGGAGGAGCACTGAAGCTTTCTTT.

The chain is built from TRBV11-2 and TRBJ2-1, with 11 bases that match TRBD1. This CDR3 region has 16 residues. The J segment lost 6 bases and the V segment lost 0 bases, leaving 4 bases of the junction unmatched. Germline V gene sequence: CDR1 SGHAT, CDR2 FQNNGV. The chain's CDR3 is CASSLDAGTGGNEQFF. The DNA of the CDR3 is TGTGCCAGCAGCTTAGACGCCGGGACAGGGGGCAATGAGCAGTTCTTC.

The chain carries TRBV4-2 and TRBJ1-5; D unclear. The CDR3 has 15 residues. The V gene lost 0 bases and the J gene lost 1 base, with 7 bases spanning the gap. From germline, CDR1 is LGHNA and CDR2 YNFKEQ. The CDR3 sequence is CASSQDSESNQPQHF. The CDR3 nucleotides are TGTGCCAGCAGCCAAGATTCAGAAAGCAATCAGCCCCAGCATTTT.

The chain links TRBV19 to TRBJ2-7; no definite D call. This CDR3 is built from 11 residues. Trimming took 7 bases from V and 3 from J, leaving 7 bases between them. Germline CDR1 and CDR2: LNHDA and SQIVND (reference sequence). In DNA form, the CDR3 reads TGTGCCAGTACCCAGAACTACGAGCAGTACTTC. This codes for CASTQNYEQYF.

J is TRBJ2-5 and V is TRBV30, with unresolved D. There are 10 residues in the CDR3. With 6 bases removed from V and 3 bases from J, the gap between germline ends came to 5 bases. Germline V CDR1 and CDR2: GTSNPN, SVGIG (reference sequence). CDR3 sequence (DNA): TGTGCCTGTACTGAAGAGACCCAGTACTTC. Protein sequence: CACTEETQYF.

The chain employs TRBV14 and TRBJ2-3, with D perhaps matching TRBD1 (5 bases). Germline V lookup: CDR1 SGHDN, CDR2 FVKESK. The CDR3 runs 18 residues. Trimming stripped 3 bases from V and 2 bases from J, with 21 bases between. The CDR3 DNA sequence: TGTGCCAGCAGCCAGAACGTCCCAGGGCTTTCATTCACAGATACGCAGTATTTT. It translates to CASSQNVPGLSFTDTQYF.

This clone was recorded once. This chain connects TRBV2 to TRBJ2-5; D is perhaps TRBD2 (5 bases). CDR3 length: 17 residues. CDR1 is SNHLY and CDR2 is FYNNEI in the germline V gene. V was trimmed by 11 bases and J by 4 bases, leaving 29 bases between them. CDR3 residues: CAVERSVRATGGETQYF. CDR3 nucleotide sequence: TGTGCCGTCGAGAGATCAGTTCGGGCCACCGGAGGAGAGACCCAGTACTTC.

This chain's CDR3 is CASSIDSSFSGAIGYTF. The CDR3 DNA sequence: TGTGCCAGTAGTATAGACAGTTCATTCTCAGGTGCGATTGGCTACACCTTC. This sequence joins TRBV19 and TRBJ1-2; D is unresolved. The CDR3 runs 17 residues. Germline V gene lookup returns CDR1 LNHDA and CDR2 SQIVND (reference sequence). The V end was cut by 0 bases, the J end by 7 bases, with 21 bases between. The full variable domain, rest sourced from reference TRBV19 and TRBJ1-2, is DGGITQSPKYLFRKEGQNVTLSCEQNLNHDAMYWYRQDPGQGLRLIYYSQIVNDFQKGDIAEGYSVSREKKESFPLTVTSAQKNPTAFYLCASSIDSSFSGAIGYTFGSGTRLTVV.

The chain uses TRBV12-5 and TRBJ2-3; possibly TRBD2 for D (5 bases). V lost 7 bases to trimming and J lost 4 bases, with 9 bases between them. CDR3 length: 12 amino acids. Germline V gene sequence: CDR1 LGHNT, CDR2 FRNRAP. The CDR3 loop is CASAGISDTQYF. Here the CDR3 DNA reads TGTGCTAGTGCCGGGATTTCAGATACGCAGTATTTT.

The chain couples TRBV18 to TRBJ2-5; D gene uncertain. The CDR3 totals 12 residues. Looked up from germline, CDR1 is KGHSH and CDR2 is LQKENI. Trimming stripped 3 bases from V and 5 bases from J, with 7 bases between. This CDR3 is CASSPARETQYF. CDR3 nucleotide sequence: TGTGCCAGCTCACCGGCGCGGGAGACCCAGTACTTC. The full variable domain, with the rest looked up from reference TRBV18 and TRBJ2-5, is NAGVMQNPRHLVRRRGQEARLRCSPMKGHSHVYWYRQLPEEGLKFMVYLQKENIIDESGMPKERFSAEFPKEGPSILRIQQVVRGDSAAYFCASSPARETQYFGPGTRLLVL.

J is TRBJ2-1 and V is TRBV2; 12 positions match TRBD2. CDR1 and CDR2 from the germline V gene are SNHLY and FYNNEI. Unmatched junction bases numbered 7, after V lost 4 bases and J lost 6 bases. CDR3 length: 16 residues. The CDR3 DNA sequence: TGTGCCAGCAGTGGGAGACTAGCGGGAGTTGGCAATGAGCAGTTCTTC. Protein product: CASSGRLAGVGNEQFF.

This clone was seen once. The rearrangement joins TRBV27 to TRBJ1-2; 7 nucleotides agree with TRBD1. The CDR3 sequence is 13 residues long. Germline V gene sequence: CDR1 MNHEY, CDR2 SMNVEV (reference sequence). After removal of 3 bases from V and 8 bases from J, the junction contained 6 bases not matched to a gene. CDR3 sequence reads: CASSFDHRGGYTF. In DNA form, the CDR3 reads TGTGCCAGCAGTTTTGATCACAGGGGCGGCTACACCTTC.

Details on this clone: The junction departs from germline at one end; a sequencing error may be responsible. CDR3 nucleotide sequence: TGTGCCAGCAGCCCGCCTAGGACAGGGCAGGATCCCCATTTT. Translating it yields CASSPPRTGQDPHF. The chain recombines TRBV7-2 with TRBJ2-3; 8 bases are shared with TRBD1. Germline V gives CDR1 SGHTA, CDR2 FQGNSA. The length of the CDR3 is 14 residues. Filled out from reference TRBV7-2 and TRBJ2-3, the complete variable domain reads GAGVSQSPSNKVTEKGKDVELRCDPISGHTALYWYRQSLGQGLEFLIYFQGNSAPDKSGLPSDRFSAERTGGSVSTLTIQRTQQEDSAVYLCASSPPRTGQDPHFGPGTRLTVL.

The chain links TRBV5-6 to TRBJ2-7; D call uncertain. The CDR3 covers 11 residues. Per the germline V gene, CDR1 is SGHDT and CDR2 is YYEEEE. V lost 4 bases, J lost 7 bases, and 9 bases lay in between. This CDR3 is CASSLQKEQYF. CDR3 nucleotides: TGTGCCAGCAGCCTTCAGAAAGAGCAGTACTTC.

J is TRBJ2-1 and V is TRBV7-2; no firm D call. This CDR3 is built from 15 residues. Germline V lookup: CDR1 SGHTA, CDR2 FQGNSA. The ends were cut back, 1 base at V and 2 bases at J, with 9 bases in the middle. The CDR3 here is CASSLESAPYNEQFF. As DNA, the CDR3 is TGTGCCAGCAGCTTAGAGAGCGCGCCCTACAATGAGCAGTTCTTC.

The DNA for the CDR3 is TGTGCCAGCGGCAAACAGGGGCATCAGCCCCAGCATTTT. Protein: CASGKQGHQPQHF. The chain carries TRBV28 and TRBJ1-5, with 7 bases identical to TRBD1. V lost 8 bases, J lost 5 bases, and 6 bases stayed unmatched. This CDR3 has 13 residues. Germline CDR1 and CDR2: MDHEN and SYDVKM.

V and J are TRBV4-1 and TRBJ2-7; tentative D call: TRBD1 (6 bases). Germline V gives CDR1 MGHRA, CDR2 YSYEKL. Trimming pared 4 bases from V and 2 bases from J, leaving 15 bases between. The CDR3 has 15 amino acids. CDR3 loop: CASSPALGQTYEQYF. The CDR3 DNA follows: TGCGCCAGCAGCCCTGCCCTTGGACAGACCTACGAGCAGTACTTC.

The J gene is TRBJ2-7, the V gene TRBV5-4; possible D gene TRBD2, 5 bases. This CDR3 contains 14 residues. Germline CDR1 reads SGHNT; CDR2 reads YYREEE (reference sequence). The ends were cut back, 0 bases at V and 2 bases at J, with 9 bases in the middle. CDR3 DNA: TGTGCCAGCAGCTTGGGAGGGTTCCCCTACGAGCAGTACTTC. Encoded protein: CASSLGGFPYEQYF. Full variable domain (remainder filled in from reference TRBV5-4 and TRBJ2-7): ETGVTQSPTHLIKTRGQQVTLRCSSQSGHNTVSWYQQALGQGPQFIFQYYREEENGRGNFPPRFSGLQFPNYSSELNVNALELDDSALYLCASSLGGFPYEQYFGPGTRLTVT.

V usage is TRBV13 and J usage is TRBJ2-2; D unclear. The CDR3 is 12 residues long. The germline CDR1 and CDR2 sequences are PRHDT and FYEKMQ (reference sequence). V was clipped by 3 bases and J by 6 bases, with 5 bases between them. The CDR3 protein is CASSFPPGELFF. CDR3 bases: TGTGCCAGCAGCTTTCCTCCCGGGGAGCTGTTTTTT.

This chain uses TRBV28 with TRBJ1-1; D is unresolved. Germline V gives CDR1 MDHEN, CDR2 SYDVKM. Trimming cost V 6 bases and J 8 bases, with 10 bases left between them. This CDR3 comprises 11 residues. Here the CDR3 reads CASRDLQEAFF. DNA of the CDR3: TGTGCCAGCAGGGATCTACAGGAAGCTTTCTTT. Supplemented by reference TRBV28 and TRBJ1-1, the full variable domain reads DVKVTQSSRYLVKRTGEKVFLECVQDMDHENMFWYRQDPGLGLRLIYFSYDVKMKEKGDIPEGYSVSREKKERFSLILESASTNQTSMYLCASRDLQEAFFGQGTRLTVV.

CDR3 in DNA: TGTGCCAGCAGTTACTCGACGCTAGCGACTAGCGGTGAGCAGTTCTTC. Protein: CASSYSTLATSGEQFF. The genes are TRBV6-5 and TRBJ2-1; TRBD2 agrees at 9 bases. The CDR3 length is 16 residues. The J segment lost 9 bases and the V segment lost 0 bases, leaving 9 bases of the junction unmatched. Germline assignment: CDR1 MNHEY and CDR2 SVGAGI.

This chain joins TRBV5-6 and TRBJ2-7; 7 bases agree with TRBD1. V trimming: 4 bases; J trimming: 3 bases; junction bases outside the gene matches: 4. Germline lookup yields CDR1 SGHDT and CDR2 YYEEEE. The CDR3 runs 13 residues. The CDR3 DNA reads as TGTGCCAGCAGCGCCTACAGGGGCTACGAGCAGTACTTC. Encoded protein: CASSAYRGYEQYF.